The source of this TCR beta chain is a study of CD8 T cells in ankylosing spondylitis. Study findings and constraints: Peripheral blood held disease-linked clones only at relatively low frequency, and these were CD8+. Earlier work had already found some motif variants in reactive arthritis synovial fluid and blood. Significantly higher representation of disease-linked clones was reported for matched ankylosing spondylitis synovial fluid. Blood of patients with ankylosing spondylitis appeared to be characterized by a TCR beta motif of eight or nine highly homologous variants.

This clonotype appeared a few times. Its target is unknown. By quantitative 5'-RACE with molecular barcodes, the TCR beta libraries were made. TCRdb reanalysed the 5' RACE reads using MiXCR and keeps one entry per CDR3 protein. The repertoire includes hundreds of thousands of distinct CDR3 sequences, approximately 17% of them detected once, and under 1.2% sits in the top ten. Trimming removed 3 bases from V and 0 bases from J, with 16 bases in between. This CDR3 has 17 amino acids. Germline V gene lookup returns CDR1 SGHAT and CDR2 FQNNGV. Sequenced material: blood, either unsorted or a sorted T cell fraction (not recorded which). The V gene is TRBV11-2, the J gene TRBJ2-3, with unresolved D. The receptor was isolated from a male donor with ankylosing spondylitis. CDR3 in DNA: TGTGCCAGCAGCTTGGCCCTGCTACCACCAAGCACAGATACGCAGTATTTT. This gives the protein CASSLALLPPSTDTQYF.